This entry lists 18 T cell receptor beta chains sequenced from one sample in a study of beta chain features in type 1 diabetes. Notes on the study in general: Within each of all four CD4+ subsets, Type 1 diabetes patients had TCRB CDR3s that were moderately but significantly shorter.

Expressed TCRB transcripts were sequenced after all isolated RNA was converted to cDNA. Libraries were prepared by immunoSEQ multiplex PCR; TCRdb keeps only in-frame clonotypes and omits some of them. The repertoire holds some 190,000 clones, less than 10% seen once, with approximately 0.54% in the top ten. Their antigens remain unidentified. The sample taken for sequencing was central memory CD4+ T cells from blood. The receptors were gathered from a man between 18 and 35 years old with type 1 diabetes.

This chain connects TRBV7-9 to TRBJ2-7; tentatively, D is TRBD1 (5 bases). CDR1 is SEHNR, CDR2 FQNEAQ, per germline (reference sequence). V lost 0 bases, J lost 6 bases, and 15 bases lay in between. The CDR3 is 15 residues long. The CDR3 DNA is TGTGCCAGCAGCTTAGCCAGGGATCGAGGCCTCGAGCAGTACTTC. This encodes CASSLARDRGLEQYF.

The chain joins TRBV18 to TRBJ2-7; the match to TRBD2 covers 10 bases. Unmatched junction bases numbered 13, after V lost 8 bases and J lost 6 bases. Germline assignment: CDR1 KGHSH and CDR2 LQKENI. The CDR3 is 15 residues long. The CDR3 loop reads CASLKGNSGRGEQYF. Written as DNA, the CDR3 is TGTGCCAGCCTGAAAGGTAACAGCGGGAGGGGCGAGCAGTACTTC.

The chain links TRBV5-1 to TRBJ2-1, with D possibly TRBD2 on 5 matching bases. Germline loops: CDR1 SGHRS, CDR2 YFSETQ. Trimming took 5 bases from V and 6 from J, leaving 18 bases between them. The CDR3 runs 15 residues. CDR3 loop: CASRAATFTSNEQFF. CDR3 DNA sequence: TGCGCCAGCAGGGCAGCGACCTTCACTAGCAATGAGCAGTTCTTC.

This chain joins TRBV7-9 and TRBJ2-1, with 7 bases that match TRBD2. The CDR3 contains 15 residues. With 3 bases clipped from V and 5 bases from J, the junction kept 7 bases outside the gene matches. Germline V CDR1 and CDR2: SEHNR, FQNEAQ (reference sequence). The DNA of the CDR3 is TGTGCCAGCAGCTTTGGGCGGGGGTGGGACAATGAGCAGTTCTTC. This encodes CASSFGRGWDNEQFF.

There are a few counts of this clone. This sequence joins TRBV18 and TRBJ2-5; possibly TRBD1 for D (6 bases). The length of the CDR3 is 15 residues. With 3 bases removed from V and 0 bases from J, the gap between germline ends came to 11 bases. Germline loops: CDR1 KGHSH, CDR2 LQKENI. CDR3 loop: CASSPRGLNQETQYF. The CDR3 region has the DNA TGTGCCAGCTCACCGAGGGGGTTGAACCAAGAGACCCAGTACTTC.

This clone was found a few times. CDR3 sequence: CASSPSSGNTIYF. CDR3 DNA: TGTGCCAGCAGCCCCAGCTCTGGAAACACCATATATTTT. The rearrangement links TRBV5-4 to TRBJ1-3; D gene uncertain. The CDR3 totals 13 residues. With 4 bases removed from V and 0 bases from J, the gap between germline ends came to 5 bases. In germline, CDR1 is SGHNT, CDR2 YYREEE (reference sequence).

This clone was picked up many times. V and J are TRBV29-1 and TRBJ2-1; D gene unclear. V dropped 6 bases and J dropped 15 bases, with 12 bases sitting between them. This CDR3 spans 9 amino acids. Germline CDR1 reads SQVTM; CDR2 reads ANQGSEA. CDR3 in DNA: TGCAGCGTGGGCCCGAAAGGGTTCTTC. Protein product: CSVGPKGFF.

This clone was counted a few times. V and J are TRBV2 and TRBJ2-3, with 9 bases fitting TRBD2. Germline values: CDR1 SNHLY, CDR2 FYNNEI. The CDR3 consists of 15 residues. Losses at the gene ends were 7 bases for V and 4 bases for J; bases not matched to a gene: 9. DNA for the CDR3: TGTGCCAGCAAGGGCGGCGGGAGGGCCGCAGATACGCAGTATTTT. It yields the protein CASKGGGRAADTQYF.

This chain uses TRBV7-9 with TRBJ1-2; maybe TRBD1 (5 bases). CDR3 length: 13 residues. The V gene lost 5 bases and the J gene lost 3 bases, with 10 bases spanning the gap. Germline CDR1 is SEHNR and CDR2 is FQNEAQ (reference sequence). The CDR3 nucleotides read TGTGCCAGCAGCCCGGACACCCACTATGGCTACACCTTC. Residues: CASSPDTHYGYTF.

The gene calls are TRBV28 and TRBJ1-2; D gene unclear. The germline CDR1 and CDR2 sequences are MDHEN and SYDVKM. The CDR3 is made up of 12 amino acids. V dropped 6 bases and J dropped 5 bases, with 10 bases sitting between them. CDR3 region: CASREGGYGYTF. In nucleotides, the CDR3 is TGTGCCAGCAGAGAGGGTGGGTATGGCTACACCTTC.

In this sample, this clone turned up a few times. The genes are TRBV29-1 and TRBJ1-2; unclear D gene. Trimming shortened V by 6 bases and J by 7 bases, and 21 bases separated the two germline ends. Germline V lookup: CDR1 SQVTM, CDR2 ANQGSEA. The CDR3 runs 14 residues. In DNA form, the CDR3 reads TGCAGCGTGGACGCGGCGGGCAAAGGGTTTGGCTACACCTTC. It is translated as CSVDAAGKGFGYTF. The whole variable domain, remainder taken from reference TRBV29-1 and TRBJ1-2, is SAVISQKPSRDICQRGTSLTIQCQVDSQVTMMFWYRQQPGQSLTLIATANQGSEATYESGFVIDKFPISRPNLTFSTLTVSNMSPEDSSIYLCSVDAAGKGFGYTFGSGTRLTVV.

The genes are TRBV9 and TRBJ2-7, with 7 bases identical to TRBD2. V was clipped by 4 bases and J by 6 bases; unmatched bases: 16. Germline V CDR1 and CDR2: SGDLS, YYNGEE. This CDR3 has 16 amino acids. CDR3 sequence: CASSPIGGGTSREQYF. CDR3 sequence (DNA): TGTGCCAGCAGCCCCATCGGCGGGGGAACCTCGCGCGAGCAGTACTTC.

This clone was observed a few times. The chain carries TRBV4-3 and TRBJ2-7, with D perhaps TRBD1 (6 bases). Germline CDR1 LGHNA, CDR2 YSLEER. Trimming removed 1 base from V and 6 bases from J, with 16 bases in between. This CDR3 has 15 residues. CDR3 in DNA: TGCGCCAGCAGCCAAGGTGCTCAGGGGAGCGGCGAGCAGTACTTC. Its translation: CASSQGAQGSGEQYF.

This CDR3 reads CASSLGDSWNEKLFF. CDR3 nucleotide sequence: TGTGCCAGCAGCTTAGGGGACAGCTGGAATGAAAAACTGTTTTTT. This sequence joins TRBV7-2 and TRBJ1-4, with 7 nucleotides matching TRBD1. The CDR3 has 15 amino acids. V shed 1 base, J shed 5 bases, and the junction held 4 bases outside the gene matches. Germline CDR1 is SGHTA and CDR2 is FQGNSA.

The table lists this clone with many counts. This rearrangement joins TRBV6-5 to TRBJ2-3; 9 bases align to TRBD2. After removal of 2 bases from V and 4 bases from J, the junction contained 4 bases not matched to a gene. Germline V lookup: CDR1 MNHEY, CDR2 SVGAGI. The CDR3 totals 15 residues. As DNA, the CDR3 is TGTGCCAGCAGTTACGCGGGAGGGGGGTCAGATACGCAGTATTTT. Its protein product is CASSYAGGGSDTQYF.

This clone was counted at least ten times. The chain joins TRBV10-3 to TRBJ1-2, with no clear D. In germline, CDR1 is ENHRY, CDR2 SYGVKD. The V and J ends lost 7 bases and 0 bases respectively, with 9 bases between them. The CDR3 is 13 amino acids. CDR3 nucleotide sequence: TGTGCCATCAAGCCCTCTGCTAACTATGGCTACACCTTC. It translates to CAIKPSANYGYTF.

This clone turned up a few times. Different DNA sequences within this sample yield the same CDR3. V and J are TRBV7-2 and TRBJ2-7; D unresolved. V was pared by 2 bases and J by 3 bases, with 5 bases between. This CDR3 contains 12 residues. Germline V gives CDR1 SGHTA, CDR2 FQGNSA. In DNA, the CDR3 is TGTGCCAGCAGCTTACGTAGCTACGAGCAGTACTTC. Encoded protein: CASSLRSYEQYF.

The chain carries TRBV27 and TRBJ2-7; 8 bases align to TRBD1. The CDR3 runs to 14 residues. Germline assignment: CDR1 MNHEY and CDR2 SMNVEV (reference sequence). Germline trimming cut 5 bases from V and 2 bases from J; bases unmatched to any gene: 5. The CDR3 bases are TGTGCCAGCAGTCCGAACAGGGGGGCCTACGAGCAGTACTTC. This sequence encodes CASSPNRGAYEQYF.